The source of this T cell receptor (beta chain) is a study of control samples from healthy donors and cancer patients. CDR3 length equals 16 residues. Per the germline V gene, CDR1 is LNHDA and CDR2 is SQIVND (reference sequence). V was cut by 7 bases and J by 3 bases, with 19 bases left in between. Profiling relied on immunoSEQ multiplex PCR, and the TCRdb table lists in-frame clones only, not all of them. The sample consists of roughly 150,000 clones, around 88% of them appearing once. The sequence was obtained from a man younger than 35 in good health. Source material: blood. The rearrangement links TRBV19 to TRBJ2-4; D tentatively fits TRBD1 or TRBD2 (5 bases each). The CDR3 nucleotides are TGTGCCAGTACCTATTGGGGGACGGGATACAAAAACATTCAGTACTTC. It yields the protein CASTYWGTGYKNIQYF.